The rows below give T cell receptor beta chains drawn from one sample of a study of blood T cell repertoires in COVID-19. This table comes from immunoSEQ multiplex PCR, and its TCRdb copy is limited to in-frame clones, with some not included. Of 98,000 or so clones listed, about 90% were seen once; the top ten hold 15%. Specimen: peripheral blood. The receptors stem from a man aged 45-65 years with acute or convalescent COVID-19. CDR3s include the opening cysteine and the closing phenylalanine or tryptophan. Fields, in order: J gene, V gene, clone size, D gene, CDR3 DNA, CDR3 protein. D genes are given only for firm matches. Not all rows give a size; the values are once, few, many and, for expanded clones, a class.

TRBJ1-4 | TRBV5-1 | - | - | TGCGCCAGCAGCATAGGGGCAACTAATGAAAAACTGTTTTTT | CASSIGATNEKLFF
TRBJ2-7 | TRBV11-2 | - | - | TGTGCCAGCAGCTTACCGTCCTACGAGCAGTACTTC | CASSLPSYEQYF
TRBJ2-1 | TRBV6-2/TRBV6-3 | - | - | TGTGCCAGCAGTTACCTTGCGCGTGAGCAGTTCTTC | CASSYLAREQFF
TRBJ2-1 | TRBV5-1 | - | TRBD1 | TGCGCCAGCAGCTTGTTCACAGGGGCCTACAATGAGCAGTTCTTC | CASSLFTGAYNEQFF
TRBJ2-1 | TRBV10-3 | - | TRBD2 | TGTGCCATCAGGGCTAGCGGGACAAACTACAATGAGCAGTTCTTC | CAIRASGTNYNEQFF
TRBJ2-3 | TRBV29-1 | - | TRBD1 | TGCAGCGTTGAGGGACAGGGGACAGATACGCAGTATTTT | CSVEGQGTDTQYF
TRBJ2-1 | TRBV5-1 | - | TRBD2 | TGCGCCAGCAGCCCAGTAGGGACTAGCGCAACCAATGAGCAGTTCTTC | CASSPVGTSATNEQFF
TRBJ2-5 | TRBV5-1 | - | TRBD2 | TGCGCCAGCAGCCGGACTAGCGGGAGTTTCTCACTCGTAGAGACCCAGTACTTC | CASSRTSGSFSLVETQYF
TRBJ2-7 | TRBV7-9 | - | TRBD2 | TGTGCCAGCAGCTTATGGCCCTCGAGTGGGCAGCGGGGAGAGCAGTACTTC | CASSLWPSSGQRGEQYF
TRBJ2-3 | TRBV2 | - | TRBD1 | TGTGCCAGTAGCCGGGACAGGGGTAACACAGATACGCAGTATTTT | CASSRDRGNTDTQYF
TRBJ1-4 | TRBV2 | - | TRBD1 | TGTGCCAGCAGTCCTACAGGGGAAACTAATGAAAAACTGTTTTTT | CASSPTGETNEKLFF
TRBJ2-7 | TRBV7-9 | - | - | TGTGCCAGCAGCTTCAACGAGCAGTACTTC | CASSFNEQYF
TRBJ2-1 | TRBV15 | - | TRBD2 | TGTGCCACCAGCCGGCTGAGCGGGAGCTCCTACAATGAGCAGTTCTTC | CATSRLSGSSYNEQFF
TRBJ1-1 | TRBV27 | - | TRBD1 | TGTGCCAGCCTCCGGACAGGGGGCAATGAAGCTTTCTTT | CASLRTGGNEAFF
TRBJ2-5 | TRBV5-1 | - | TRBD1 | TGCGCCAGCAGCTTGGGGACAGGGGAAGAGACCCAGTACTTC | CASSLGTGEETQYF
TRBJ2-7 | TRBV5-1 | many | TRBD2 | TGCGCCAGCAGCTCCCAAGGACTAGCGGGAGCCCAGGGGTTCGAGCAGTACTTC | CASSSQGLAGAQGFEQYF
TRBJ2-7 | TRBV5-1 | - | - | TGCGCCAGCAGCTTGGCCGCGGGGTACGAGCAGTACTTC | CASSLAAGYEQYF
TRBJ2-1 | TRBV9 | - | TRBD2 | TGTGCCAGCAGCGTAGTTAGTGGGACTAGCGGGAGGGATGAGCAGTTCTTC | CASSVVSGTSGRDEQFF
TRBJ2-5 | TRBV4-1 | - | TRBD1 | TGCGCCAGCAGCCCAGGACAGGGGAGGCAGACCCAGTACTTC | CASSPGQGRQTQYF
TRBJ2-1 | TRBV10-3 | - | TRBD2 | TGTGCCATCAGTGAACGGGAGGGCCCATATGAGCAGTTCTTC | CAISEREGPYEQFF
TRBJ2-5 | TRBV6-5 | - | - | TGTGCCAGCAGGCGGGACGAATTAGGAGAGACCCAGTACTTC | CASRRDELGETQYF
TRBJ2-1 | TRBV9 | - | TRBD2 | TGTGCCAGCAGCGTATGGCTAGCGGACAATGAGCAGTTCTTC | CASSVWLADNEQFF
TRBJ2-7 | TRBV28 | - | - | TGTGCCAGCAGTTCCTCCACAGGGTTCAACGAGCAGTACTTC | CASSSSTGFNEQYF
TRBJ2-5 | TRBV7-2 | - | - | TGTGCCAGCAGCTCCGGGGAGACCCAGTACTTC | CASSSGETQYF
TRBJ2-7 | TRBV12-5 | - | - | TGTGCTAGTGGTTCCTTCGACAGGTTTACAATCTCCTACGAGCAGTACTTC | CASGSFDRFTISYEQYF
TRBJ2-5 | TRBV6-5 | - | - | TGTGCCAGCAGTTACTCGACCCCCGGGGAGGAGACCCAGTACTTC | CASSYSTPGEETQYF
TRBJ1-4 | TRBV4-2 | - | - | TGTGCCAGCAGCCCAGTTACTAATGAAAAACTGTTTTTT | CASSPVTNEKLFF
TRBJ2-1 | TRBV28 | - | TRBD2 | TGTGCCAGCACCTACAGCGGGAGTTACAATGAGCAGTTCTTC | CASTYSGSYNEQFF
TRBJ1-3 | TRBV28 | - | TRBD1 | TGTGCCAGCAGTCAACGACAGGGCACCATATATTTT | CASSQRQGTIYF
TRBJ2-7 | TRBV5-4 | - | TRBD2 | TGTGCCAGCAGCCCCGATAGCGGGAGCTCCTACGAGCAGTACTTC | CASSPDSGSSYEQYF
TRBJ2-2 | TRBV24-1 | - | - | TGTGCCACAGGGGTAAGAGGCACCGGGGAGCTGTTTTTT | CATGVRGTGELFF
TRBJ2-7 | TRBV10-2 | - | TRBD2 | TGCGCCAGCAGCGGGACTAGCGGGAGTCAGGGGTACGAGCAGTACTTC | CASSGTSGSQGYEQYF
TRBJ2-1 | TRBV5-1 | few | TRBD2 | TGCGCCAGCAGCCCAGGGGTAGCGGGAGGGATCTTGAGCTCCTACAATGAGCAGTTCTTC | CASSPGVAGGILSSYNEQFF
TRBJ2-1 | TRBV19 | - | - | TGTGCCAGTAGTGAGGACTTCTACAATGAGCAGTTCTTC | CASSEDFYNEQFF
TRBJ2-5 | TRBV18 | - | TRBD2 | TGTGCCAGCTCACCAGGGGGGGGACAAGAGACCCAGTACTTC | CASSPGGGQETQYF
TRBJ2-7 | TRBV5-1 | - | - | TGCGCCAGCAGGGGACTTACGGGGCTCGGGGAGCAGTACTTC | CASRGLTGLGEQYF
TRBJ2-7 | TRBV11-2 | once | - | TGTGCCAGCAGCCGCGGATTCAACTACGAGCAGTACTTC | CASSRGFNYEQYF
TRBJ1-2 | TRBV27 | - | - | TGTGCCAGCAGTTTTCTCAGGGGAGACCTCTTTAACTATGGCTACACCTTC | CASSFLRGDLFNYGYTF
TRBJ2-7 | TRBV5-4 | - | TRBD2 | TGTGCCAGCAGCCCCACTAGCGGGAGGGACGAGCAGTACTTC | CASSPTSGRDEQYF
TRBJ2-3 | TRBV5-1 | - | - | TGCGCCAGCAGCTCCGGGACTTTCTTCACAGATACGCAGTATTTT | CASSSGTFFTDTQYF
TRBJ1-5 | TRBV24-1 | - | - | TGTGCCACCAGTCCCTCAGGAGGCGGGAATCAGCCCCAGCATTTT | CATSPSGGGNQPQHF
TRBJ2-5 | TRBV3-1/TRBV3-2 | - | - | TGTGCCAGCAGCCAAGGAATCGGGATTGAGACCCAGTACTTC | CASSQGIGIETQYF